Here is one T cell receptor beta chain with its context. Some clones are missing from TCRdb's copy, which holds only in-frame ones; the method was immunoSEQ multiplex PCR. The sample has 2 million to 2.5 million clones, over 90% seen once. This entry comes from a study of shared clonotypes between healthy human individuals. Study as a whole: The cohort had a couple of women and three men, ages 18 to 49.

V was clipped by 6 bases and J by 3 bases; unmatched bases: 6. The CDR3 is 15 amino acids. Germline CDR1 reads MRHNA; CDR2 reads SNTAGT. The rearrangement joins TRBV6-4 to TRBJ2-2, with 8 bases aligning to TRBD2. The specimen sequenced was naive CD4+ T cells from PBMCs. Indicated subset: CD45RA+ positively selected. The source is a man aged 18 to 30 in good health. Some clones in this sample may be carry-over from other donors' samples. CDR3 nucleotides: TGTGCCAGCAGCGGGGGAGCGGGAGACACCGGGGAGCTGTTTTTT. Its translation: CASSGGAGDTGELFF.